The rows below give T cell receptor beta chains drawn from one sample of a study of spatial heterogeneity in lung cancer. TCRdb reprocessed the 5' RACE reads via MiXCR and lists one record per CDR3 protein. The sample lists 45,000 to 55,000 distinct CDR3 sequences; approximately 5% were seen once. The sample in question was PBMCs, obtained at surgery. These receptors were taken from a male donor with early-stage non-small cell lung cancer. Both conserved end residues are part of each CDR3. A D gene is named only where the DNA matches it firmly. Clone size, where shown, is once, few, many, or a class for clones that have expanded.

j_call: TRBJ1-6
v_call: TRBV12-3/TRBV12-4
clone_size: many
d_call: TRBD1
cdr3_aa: CASSTLDGQGFSPLHF
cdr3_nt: TGTGCCAGCAGTACCCTAGACGGACAGGGATTTTCACCCCTCCACTTT

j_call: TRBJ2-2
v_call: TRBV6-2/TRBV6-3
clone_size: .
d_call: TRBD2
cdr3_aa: CASTRTSGRGTGELFF
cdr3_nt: TGTGCCAGCACTAGGACTAGCGGGAGAGGAACCGGGGAGCTGTTTTTT

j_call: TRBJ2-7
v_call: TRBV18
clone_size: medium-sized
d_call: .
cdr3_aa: CASSPQGTPETEQYF
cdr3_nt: TGTGCCAGCTCACCACAGGGGACCCCTGAGACCGAGCAGTACTTC

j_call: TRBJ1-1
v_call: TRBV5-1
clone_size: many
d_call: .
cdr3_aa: CASSLARNGEAFF
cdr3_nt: TGCGCCAGCAGCTTGGCCCGAAACGGTGAGGCTTTCTTT

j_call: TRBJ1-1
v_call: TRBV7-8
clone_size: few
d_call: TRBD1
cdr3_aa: CASSVPRDREEVLNTEAFF
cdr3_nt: TGTGCCAGCAGCGTACCGAGGGACAGGGAGGAAGTTTTGAACACTGAAGCTTTCTTT

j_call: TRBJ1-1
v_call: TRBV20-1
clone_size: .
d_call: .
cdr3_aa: CSAIPLGPEAFF
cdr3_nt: TGCAGTGCTATACCCCTTGGACCTGAAGCTTTCTTT

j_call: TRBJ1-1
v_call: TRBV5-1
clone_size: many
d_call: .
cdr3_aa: CASSLAQGDLSTEAFF
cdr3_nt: TGCGCCAGCAGCTTGGCGCAGGGCGACTTAAGCACTGAAGCTTTCTTT

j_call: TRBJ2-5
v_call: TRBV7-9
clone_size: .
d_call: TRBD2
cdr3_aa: CATLLAGVETQYF
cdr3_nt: TGTGCCACCCTCCTAGCGGGAGTAGAGACCCAGTACTTC

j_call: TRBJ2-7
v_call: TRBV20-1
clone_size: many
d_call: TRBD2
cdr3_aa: CSVRPGRVRGLAGLSSYEQYF
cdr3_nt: TGCAGTGTCAGACCCGGTCGAGTGCGGGGACTAGCGGGGCTTAGCTCCTACGAGCAGTACTTC

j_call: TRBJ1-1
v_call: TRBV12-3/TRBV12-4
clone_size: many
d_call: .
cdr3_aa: CASSLKRDTEAFF
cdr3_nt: TGTGCCAGCAGTTTAAAGAGGGACACTGAAGCTTTCTTT

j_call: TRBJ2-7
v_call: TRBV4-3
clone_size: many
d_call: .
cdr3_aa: CASSQDATGPKSYEQYF
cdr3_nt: TGCGCCAGCAGCCAAGATGCAACAGGGCCGAAATCCTACGAGCAGTACTTC

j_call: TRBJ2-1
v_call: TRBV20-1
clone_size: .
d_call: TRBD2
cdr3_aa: CSYTSGRAQVANEQFF
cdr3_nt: TGCAGTTACACTAGCGGGAGGGCCCAGGTTGCCAATGAGCAGTTCTTC

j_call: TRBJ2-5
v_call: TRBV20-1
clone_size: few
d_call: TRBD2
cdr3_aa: CSARTSPGGETQYF
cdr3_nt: TGCAGTGCCAGGACTAGCCCCGGAGGGGAGACCCAGTACTTC

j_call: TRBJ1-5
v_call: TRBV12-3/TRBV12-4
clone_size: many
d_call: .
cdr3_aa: CASSFQGYQPQHF
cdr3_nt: TGTGCCAGCAGTTTCCAGGGATATCAGCCCCAGCATTTT

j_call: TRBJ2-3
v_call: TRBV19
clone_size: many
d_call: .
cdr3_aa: CASSPILATSTDTQYF
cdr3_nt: TGTGCCAGTAGTCCTATCCTAGCGACTAGCACAGATACGCAGTATTTT

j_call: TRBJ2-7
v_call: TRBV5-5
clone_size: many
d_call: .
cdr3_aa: CASSRDISYEQYF
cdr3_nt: TGTGCCAGCAGCCGGGACATATCCTACGAGCAGTACTTC

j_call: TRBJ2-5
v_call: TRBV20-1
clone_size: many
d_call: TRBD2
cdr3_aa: CSANGLAGGKETQYF
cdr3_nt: TGCAGTGCTAACGGACTAGCGGGGGGTAAAGAGACCCAGTACTTC

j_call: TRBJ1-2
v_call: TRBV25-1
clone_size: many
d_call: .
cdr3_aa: CASSAGTDPFTDYGYTF
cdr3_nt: TGTGCCAGCAGTGCGGGGACGGACCCCTTTACAGACTATGGCTACACCTTC

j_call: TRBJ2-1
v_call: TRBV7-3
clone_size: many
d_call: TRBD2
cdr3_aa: CASSLQAGSTYNEQFF
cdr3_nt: TGTGCCAGCAGCTTGCAAGCGGGAAGCACCTACAATGAGCAGTTCTTC

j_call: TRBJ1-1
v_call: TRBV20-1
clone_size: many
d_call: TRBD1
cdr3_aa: CSAIEGARTEAFF
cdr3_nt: TGCAGTGCGATCGAGGGGGCGCGGACTGAAGCTTTCTTT

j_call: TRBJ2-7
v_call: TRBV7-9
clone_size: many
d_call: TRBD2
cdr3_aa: CASRPGTSGTYEQYF
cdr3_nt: TGTGCCAGCAGGCCCGGGACTAGCGGGACCTACGAGCAGTACTTC

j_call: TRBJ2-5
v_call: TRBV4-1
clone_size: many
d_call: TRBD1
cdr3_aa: CASSQRDRAQETQYF
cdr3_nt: TGCGCCAGCAGCCAGCGTGACAGGGCCCAAGAGACCCAGTACTTC

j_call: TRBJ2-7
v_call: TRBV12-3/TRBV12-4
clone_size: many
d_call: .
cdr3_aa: CASSFAGGSYEQYF
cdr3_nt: TGTGCCAGCAGTTTTGCCGGGGGCTCCTACGAGCAGTACTTC

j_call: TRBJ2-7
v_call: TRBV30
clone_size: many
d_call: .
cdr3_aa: CAWGPSDYEQYF
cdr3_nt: TGTGCCTGGGGTCCCTCCGACTACGAGCAGTACTTC

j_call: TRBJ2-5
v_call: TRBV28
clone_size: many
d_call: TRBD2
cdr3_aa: CASGNSGTAEETQYF
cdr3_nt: TGTGCCAGCGGTAACAGCGGGACGGCGGAAGAGACCCAGTACTTC

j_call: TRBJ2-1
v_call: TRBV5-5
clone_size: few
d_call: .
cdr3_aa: CASSLDRASSYNEQFF
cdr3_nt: TGTGCCAGCAGCTTGGACAGAGCGAGCTCCTACAATGAGCAGTTCTTC

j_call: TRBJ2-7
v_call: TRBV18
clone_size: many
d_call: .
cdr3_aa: CASSPSRSSYEQYF
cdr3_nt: TGTGCCAGCTCACCTTCTCGGAGTTCCTACGAGCAGTACTTC

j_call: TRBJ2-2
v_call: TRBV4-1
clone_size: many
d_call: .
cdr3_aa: CASSRGSANTGELFF
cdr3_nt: TGCGCCAGCAGCCGGGGGTCAGCTAACACCGGGGAGCTGTTTTTT

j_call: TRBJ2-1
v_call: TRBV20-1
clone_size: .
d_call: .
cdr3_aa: CSARDATSSYNEQFF
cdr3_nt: TGCAGTGCTAGAGATGCCACGAGCTCCTACAATGAGCAGTTCTTC

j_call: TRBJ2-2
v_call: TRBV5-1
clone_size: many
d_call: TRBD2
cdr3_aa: CASSLGLAGAGELFF
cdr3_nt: TGCGCCAGCAGCTTGGGACTAGCGGGTGCCGGGGAGCTGTTTTTT

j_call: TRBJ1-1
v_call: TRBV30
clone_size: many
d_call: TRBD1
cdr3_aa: CAWRLTGVGTEAFF
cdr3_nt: TGTGCCTGGAGACTGACAGGGGTTGGCACTGAAGCTTTCTTT

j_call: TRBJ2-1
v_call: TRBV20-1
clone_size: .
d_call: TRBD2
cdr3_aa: CSASPDASSGGYNEQFF
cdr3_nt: TGCAGTGCTAGCCCCGACGCATCTAGCGGGGGCTACAATGAGCAGTTCTTC

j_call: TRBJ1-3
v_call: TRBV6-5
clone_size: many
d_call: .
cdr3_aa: CASSYSAGGNTIYF
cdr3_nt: TGTGCCAGCAGTTACTCGGCAGGGGGAAACACCATATATTTT

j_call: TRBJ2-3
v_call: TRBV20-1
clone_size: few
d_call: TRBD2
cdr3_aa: CSASLAGGPDTQYF
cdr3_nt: TGCAGTGCTAGCCTCGCGGGAGGCCCAGATACGCAGTATTTT

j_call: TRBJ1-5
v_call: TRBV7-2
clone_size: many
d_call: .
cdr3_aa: CASSLVSSVNQPQHF
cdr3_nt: TGTGCCAGCAGCTTAGTAAGCTCAGTCAATCAGCCCCAGCATTTT

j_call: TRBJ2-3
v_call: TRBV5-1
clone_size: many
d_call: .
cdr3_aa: CASSLEGSDTQYF
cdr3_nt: TGCGCCAGCAGCTTGGAGGGCTCAGATACGCAGTATTTT

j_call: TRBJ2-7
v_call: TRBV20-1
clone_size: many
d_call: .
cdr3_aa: CSALLWGLGYEQYF
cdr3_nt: TGCAGTGCCCTCCTTTGGGGGTTAGGGTACGAGCAGTACTTC

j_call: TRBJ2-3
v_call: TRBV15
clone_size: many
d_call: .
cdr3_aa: CATSSPSTSTDTQYF
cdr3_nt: TGTGCCACCAGCAGCCCGAGTACTAGCACAGATACGCAGTATTTT

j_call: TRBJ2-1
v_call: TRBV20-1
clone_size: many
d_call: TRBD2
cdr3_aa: CSAIAGGNEQFF
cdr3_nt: TGCAGTGCTATAGCGGGAGGGAATGAGCAGTTCTTC

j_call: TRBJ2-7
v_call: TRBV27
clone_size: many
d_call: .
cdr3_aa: CASSSLRGSYEQYF
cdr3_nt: TGTGCCAGCAGTTCCCTAAGGGGCTCCTACGAGCAGTACTTC

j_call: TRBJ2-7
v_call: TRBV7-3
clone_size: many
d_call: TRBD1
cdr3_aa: CASHRGGEQYF
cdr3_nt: TGTGCCAGCCACAGGGGTGGCGAGCAGTACTTC

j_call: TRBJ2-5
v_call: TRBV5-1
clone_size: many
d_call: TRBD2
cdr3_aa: CASSDPSGSETQYF
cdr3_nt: TGCGCCAGCAGCGACCCTAGCGGGAGCGAGACCCAGTACTTC

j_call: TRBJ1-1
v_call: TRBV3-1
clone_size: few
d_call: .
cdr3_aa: CASSLVWDTEAFF
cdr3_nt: TGTGCCAGCAGCCTGGTTTGGGACACTGAAGCTTTCTTT

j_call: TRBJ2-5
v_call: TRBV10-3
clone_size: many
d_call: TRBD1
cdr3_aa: CAISGDRGLREKVRETQYF
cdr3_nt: TGTGCCATCAGTGGCGACAGGGGGCTCCGGGAGAAGGTGAGGGAGACCCAGTACTTC

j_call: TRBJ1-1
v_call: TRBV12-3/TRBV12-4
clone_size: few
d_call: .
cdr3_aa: CASSVQGSTEAFF
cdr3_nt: TGTGCCAGCAGTGTACAGGGCAGTACTGAAGCTTTCTTT

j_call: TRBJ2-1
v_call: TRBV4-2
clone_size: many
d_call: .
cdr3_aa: CASSPVGRESINNEQFF
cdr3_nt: TGTGCCAGCAGCCCCGTGGGTAGGGAGTCTATAAACAATGAGCAGTTCTTC

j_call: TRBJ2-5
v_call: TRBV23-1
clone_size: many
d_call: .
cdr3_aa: CASSHKGVRVHQETQYF
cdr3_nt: TGCGCCAGCAGTCACAAGGGGGTCAGGGTGCACCAAGAGACCCAGTACTTC

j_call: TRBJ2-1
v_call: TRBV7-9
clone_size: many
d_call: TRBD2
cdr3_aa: CASSSWYQRGYNEQFF
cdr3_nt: TGTGCCAGCAGCTCCTGGTACCAGCGGGGCTACAATGAGCAGTTCTTC

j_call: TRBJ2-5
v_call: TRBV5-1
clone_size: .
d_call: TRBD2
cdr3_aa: CASRPVPGLAGGQETQYF
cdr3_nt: TGCGCCAGCAGACCCGTCCCGGGACTAGCGGGAGGGCAAGAGACCCAGTACTTC

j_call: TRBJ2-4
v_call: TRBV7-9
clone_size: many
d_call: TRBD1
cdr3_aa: CASSLGTGGDDKNIQYF
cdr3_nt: TGTGCCAGCAGCTTAGGGACAGGGGGCGATGACAAAAACATTCAGTACTTC

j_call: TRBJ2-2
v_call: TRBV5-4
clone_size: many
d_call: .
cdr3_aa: CASSREAGGIAGELFF
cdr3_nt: TGTGCCAGCAGCAGGGAGGCAGGGGGAATCGCCGGGGAGCTGTTTTTT

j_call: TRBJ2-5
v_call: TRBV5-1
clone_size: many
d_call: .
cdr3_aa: CASRGLTWRETQYF
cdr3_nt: TGCGCCAGCCGAGGCCTGACATGGCGGGAGACCCAGTACTTC

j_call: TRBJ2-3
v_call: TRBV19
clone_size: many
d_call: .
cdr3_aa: CASSIDGYTDTQYF
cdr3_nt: TGTGCCAGTAGTATAGACGGATACACAGATACGCAGTATTTT

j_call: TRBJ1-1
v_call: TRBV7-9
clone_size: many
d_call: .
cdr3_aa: CASSLIPGTTYEAFF
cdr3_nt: TGTGCCAGCAGCTTAATACCGGGAACTACCTATGAAGCTTTCTTT

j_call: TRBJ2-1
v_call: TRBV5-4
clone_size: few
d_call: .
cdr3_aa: CASGGLSSYNEQFF
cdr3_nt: TGTGCCTCTGGGGGGCTCAGCTCCTACAATGAGCAGTTCTTC

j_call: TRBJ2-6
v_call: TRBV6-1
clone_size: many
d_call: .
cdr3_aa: CASSEWGGGANVLTF
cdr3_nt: TGTGCCAGCAGTGAATGGGGAGGTGGGGCCAACGTCCTGACTTTC